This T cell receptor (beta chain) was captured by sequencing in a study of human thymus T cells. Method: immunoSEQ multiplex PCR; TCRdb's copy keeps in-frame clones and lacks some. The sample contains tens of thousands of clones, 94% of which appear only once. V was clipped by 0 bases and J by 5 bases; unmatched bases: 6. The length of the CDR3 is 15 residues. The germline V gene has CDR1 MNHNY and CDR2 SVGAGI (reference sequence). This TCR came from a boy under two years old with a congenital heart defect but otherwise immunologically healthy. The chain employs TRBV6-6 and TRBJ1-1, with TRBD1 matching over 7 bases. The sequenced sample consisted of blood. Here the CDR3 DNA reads TGTGCCAGCAGTTACTCCCCAGGGGGGAGGACTGAAGCTTTCTTT. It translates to CASSYSPGGRTEAFF.